Listed here are 8 T cell receptor beta chains from one sample, sequenced in a study of shared clonotypes between healthy human individuals. Clones were sequenced by immunoSEQ multiplex PCR, and TCRdb holds only the in-frame ones, with some missing. The data show about 2.4 million clones, more than 85% seen once. Sequenced sample: naive CD4+ T cells from PBMCs. Subset indicated: CD45RA+ positively selected. These receptors came from a man aged 18 to 30 in good health. Some clones in this sample may be carry-over from other donors' samples.

The J gene is TRBJ2-1, the V gene TRBV5-5; 10 bases align to TRBD2. Germline CDR1 SGHKS, CDR2 YYEKEE (reference sequence). The junction had 4 bases not matched to a gene; V was cut back by 3 bases and J by 4 bases. This CDR3 is built from 15 residues. This chain's CDR3 is CASSYGLAAYNEQFF. CDR3 sequence (DNA): TGTGCCAGCAGCTATGGACTAGCGGCATACAATGAGCAGTTCTTC.

The gene calls are TRBV6-5 and TRBJ1-1; possibly TRBD1 for D (5 bases). The CDR3 consists of 16 residues. The V end was cut by 0 bases, the J end by 3 bases, with 14 bases between. CDR1 is MNHEY and CDR2 is SVGAGI in the germline V gene. The DNA for the CDR3 is TGTGCCAGCAGTTACTCGTTCTACACGGGGGACACTGAAGCTTTCTTT. This sequence encodes CASSYSFYTGDTEAFF.

The genes are TRBV7-2 and TRBJ1-1, with a possible D match to TRBD1 (5 bases). V lost 3 bases to trimming and J lost 10 bases, with 12 bases between them. The CDR3 length is 12 residues. The germline gives CDR1 SGHTA, CDR2 FQGNSA. CDR3: CASSLLGLAAFF. In nucleotides, the CDR3 is TGTGCCAGCAGCTTGCTGGGGCTGGCAGCTTTCTTT.

This chain links TRBV5-5 with TRBJ1-4; a weak D match, TRBD1 (5 bases). The CDR3 sequence is 16 residues long. V lost 2 bases to trimming and J lost 0 bases, with 11 bases between them. CDR1 is SGHKS, CDR2 YYEKEE, per germline (reference sequence). The CDR3 sequence: CASSFPGLTTNEKLFF. As DNA, the CDR3 is TGTGCCAGCAGCTTCCCGGGACTCACAACTAATGAAAAACTGTTTTTT.

This clone has just one count. This chain uses TRBV11-3 with TRBJ2-5; D call uncertain. In germline, CDR1 is SGHNT, CDR2 YENEEA. The CDR3 is 12 residues long. V lost 1 base and J lost 5, with 5 bases in between. The CDR3 sequence: CASSLGLETQYF. CDR3 DNA: TGTGCCAGCAGCTTAGGGCTGGAGACCCAGTACTTC.

The chain is built from TRBV7-2 and TRBJ2-1, with TRBD1 identical over 11 bases. The junction had 11 bases not matched to a gene; V was cut back by 5 bases and J by 8 bases. CDR3 length: 16 residues. The germline V gene has CDR1 SGHTA and CDR2 FQGNSA. The DNA for the CDR3 is TGTGCCAGCAGCCTATGGACAGGGGGCCCTAAGGATGAGCAGTTCTTC. Amino acid sequence: CASSLWTGGPKDEQFF. Using reference TRBV7-2 and TRBJ2-1 for the parts outside the CDR3, the full variable domain is GAGVSQSPSNKVTEKGKDVELRCDPISGHTALYWYRQSLGQGLEFLIYFQGNSAPDKSGLPSDRFSAERTGGSVSTLTIQRTQQEDSAVYLCASSLWTGGPKDEQFFGPGTRLTVL.

This chain connects TRBV7-6 to TRBJ1-5; 7 positions match TRBD1. Germline CDR1 is SGHVS and CDR2 is FNYEAQ. This CDR3 is built from 14 residues. The ends lost 5 bases at V and 6 bases at J; junction bases unmatched: 7. The CDR3 loop is CASSLRQGGQPQHF. The CDR3 nucleotides are TGTGCCAGCAGCCTCCGACAGGGTGGTCAGCCCCAGCATTTT.

This clone was observed once. Other DNA sequences in this specimen translate into the identical CDR3. This chain uses TRBV11-2 with TRBJ2-2, with D unclear. The V end was cut by 5 bases, the J end by 2 bases, with 9 bases between. This CDR3 region has 14 residues. Germline V gene sequence: CDR1 SGHAT, CDR2 FQNNGV. In nucleotides, the CDR3 is TGTGCCAGCAGCAGGCAATTAAACACCGGGGAGCTGTTTTTT. Its translation is CASSRQLNTGELFF.